This entry lists 17 T cell receptor beta chains sequenced from one sample in a study of OX40 agonist ivuxolimab in advanced cancers. TCRdb's copy holds only in-frame clones and misses some; the assay was immunoSEQ multiplex PCR. The table includes tens of thousands of clones, more than 75% detected once. This specimen was CD4+ or CD8+ T cells sorted from blood, taken in a trial of the OX40 agonist ivuxolimab. These receptor sequences come from an adult with an advanced solid tumor such as melanoma, head and neck, liver or kidney cancer.

The V gene is TRBV5-5, the J gene TRBJ2-2; D not resolved. The germline CDR1 and CDR2 sequences are SGHKS and YYEKEE (reference sequence). The CDR3 extends over 12 amino acids. The ends were cut back, 1 base at V and 7 bases at J, with 5 bases in the middle. CDR3 sequence: CASSLRIGELFF. The CDR3 nucleotides are TGTGCCAGCAGCTTGCGTATCGGGGAGCTGTTTTTT.

The rearrangement links TRBV7-2 to TRBJ2-2; D ambiguous. The V and J ends lost 4 bases and 4 bases respectively, with 4 bases between them. Germline V gives CDR1 SGHTA, CDR2 FQGNSA. The CDR3 runs 12 residues. The CDR3 DNA is TGTGCCAGCAGCTCATTCACCGGGGAGCTGTTTTTT. Translating gives CASSSFTGELFF.

The CDR3 nucleotides read TGTGCCAGCAGCCCCTCTGTAGGGACAGGGGCTTATGGCTACACCTTC. This codes for CASSPSVGTGAYGYTF. This rearrangement joins TRBV7-9 to TRBJ1-2; 10 nucleotides line up with TRBD1. With V trimmed by 5 bases and J by 5 bases, 11 bases remained unmatched. There are 16 residues in the CDR3. Germline V gene lookup returns CDR1 SEHNR and CDR2 FQNEAQ (reference sequence). Full variable domain (remainder filled in from reference TRBV7-9 and TRBJ1-2): DTGVSQNPRHKITKRGQNVTFRCDPISEHNRLYWYRQTLGQGPEFLTYFQNEAQLEKSRLLSDRFSAERPKGSFSTLEIQRTEQGDSAMYLCASSPSVGTGAYGYTFGSGTRLTVV.

The V and J genes are TRBV10-1 and TRBJ1-1, with TRBD1 matching over 7 bases. Germline V gene sequence: CDR1 WNHNN, CDR2 SYGVQD (reference sequence). Trimming took 5 bases from V and 4 from J; bases not matched to a gene: 4. CDR3 length: 13 amino acids. CDR3 residues: CASSPRGSTEAFF. The CDR3 region has the DNA TGCGCCAGCAGTCCCAGGGGGAGCACTGAAGCTTTCTTT.

The chain has TRBV6-5 and TRBJ1-1; D remains unclear. In germline, CDR1 is MNHEY, CDR2 SVGAGI. The V gene lost 5 bases and the J gene lost 2 bases, with 12 bases spanning the gap. The CDR3 length is 14 residues. This CDR3 reads CASSDKGSNTEAFF. For the CDR3, the DNA is TGTGCCAGCAGTGATAAGGGTTCCAACACTGAAGCTTTCTTT.

The V gene is TRBV11-3, the J gene TRBJ2-2; 12 nucleotides align to TRBD2. There are 15 residues in the CDR3. J gave up 4 bases and V 5 bases, and 2 bases lay outside the gene matches. CDR1 is SGHNT, CDR2 YENEEA, per germline. The CDR3 coding sequence is TGTGCCAGCAGCCTACTAGCGGGAGGCACCGGGGAGCTGTTTTTT. As protein: CASSLLAGGTGELFF.

The V and J genes are TRBV2 and TRBJ2-1; D is unresolved. Per the germline V gene, CDR1 is SNHLY and CDR2 is FYNNEI. The CDR3 length is 12 residues. V lost 1 base and J lost 9, with 7 bases in between. The CDR3 DNA reads as TGTGCCAGCAGTGAAGGTAGTGCTGAGCAGTTCTTC. Protein product: CASSEGSAEQFF.

The V gene is TRBV28, the J gene TRBJ2-7; tentatively, D is TRBD1 (7 bases). Germline values: CDR1 MDHEN, CDR2 SYDVKM. There are 15 residues in the CDR3. V shed 6 bases and J shed 6 bases, with 21 bases lying between them. This CDR3 is CASRRDVVRGAEQYF. DNA for the CDR3: TGTGCCAGCAGACGGGACGTGGTCAGGGGGGCCGAGCAGTACTTC.

The chain employs TRBV5-1 and TRBJ2-1; 7 nucleotides align to TRBD2. V lost 1 base to trimming and J lost 3 bases; unmatched junction nucleotides: 4. Germline loops: CDR1 SGHRS, CDR2 YFSETQ. The CDR3 has 15 amino acids. The CDR3 DNA is TGCGCCAGCAGCTTGTGGGCTAGCGGCTACAATGAGCAGTTCTTC. Protein product: CASSLWASGYNEQFF.

This sequence joins TRBV6-1 and TRBJ2-7; possibly TRBD1 for D (6 bases). Germline CDR1 MNHNS, CDR2 SASEGT. The CDR3 is 14 residues long. Trimming removed 2 bases from V and 4 bases from J, with 12 bases in between. The CDR3 loop is CASSEKGEWYEQYF. CDR3 DNA sequence: TGTGCCAGCAGTGAAAAGGGGGAGTGGTACGAGCAGTACTTC.

The rearrangement links TRBV5-1 to TRBJ1-3; D possibly corresponds to TRBD1 (6 bases). The germline V gene encodes CDR1 SGHRS and CDR2 YFSETQ. The V end was cut by 3 bases, the J end by 0 bases, with 10 bases between. The CDR3 has 15 amino acids. CDR3 sequence (DNA): TGCGCCAGCAGCTCGGGACACAACTCTGGAAACACCATATATTTT. This sequence encodes CASSSGHNSGNTIYF.

The rearrangement uses TRBV7-8 and TRBJ2-7, with no clear D. Trimming left V 5 bases short and J 6 bases short, with 8 bases between. This CDR3 has 11 residues. CDR1 SGHVS and CDR2 FQNEAQ come from the germline V gene. The CDR3 nucleotides are TGTGCCAGCAGCGTTCTAGGCGAGCAGTACTTC. This translates into CASSVLGEQYF.

The J gene is TRBJ1-5, the V gene TRBV28, with D unclear. The length of the CDR3 is 11 residues. V was clipped by 8 bases and J by 0 bases, with 2 bases between them. The germline V gene has CDR1 MDHEN and CDR2 SYDVKM. This CDR3 is CASHSNQPQHF. Written as DNA, the CDR3 is TGTGCCAGCCATAGCAATCAGCCCCAGCATTTT.

This clone was seen only once. J is TRBJ1-1 and V is TRBV7-2; no definite D call. CDR3 length: 13 residues. V gave up 5 bases and J gave up 0 bases, with 7 bases separating them. The germline V gene encodes CDR1 SGHTA and CDR2 FQGNSA. The CDR3 sequence is CASSPHMNTEAFF. The CDR3 nucleotides are TGTGCCAGCAGCCCCCACATGAACACTGAAGCTTTCTTT.

V and J are TRBV29-1 and TRBJ2-3; TRBD2 matches 7 bases. The CDR3 loop spans 15 amino acids. CDR1 is SQVTM, CDR2 ANQGSEA, per germline. J was trimmed by 2 bases and V by 0 bases; bases with no gene match: 5. The CDR3 nucleotides read TGCAGCGTTGAAGACCGGGCGGGAGTCACAGATACGCAGTATTTT. Amino acids: CSVEDRAGVTDTQYF.

The J gene is TRBJ2-3, the V gene TRBV19, with D unclear. The CDR3 extends over 12 amino acids. Germline V gene sequence: CDR1 LNHDA, CDR2 SQIVND (reference sequence). Trimming stripped 8 bases from V and 3 bases from J, with 9 bases between. CDR3: CASGLTTDTQYF. The CDR3 nucleotides are TGTGCCAGTGGTCTGACAACAGATACGCAGTATTTT.

The V gene is TRBV11-2, the J gene TRBJ2-3; 8 bases match TRBD2. The germline V gene encodes CDR1 SGHAT and CDR2 FQNNGV. Trimming cost V 2 bases and J 3 bases; bases outside gene matches: 10. The CDR3 extends over 17 amino acids. The CDR3 region is CASSLRAGVVGTDTQYF. CDR3 DNA: TGTGCCAGCAGCTTAAGAGCGGGAGTAGTGGGAACAGATACGCAGTATTTT.